The sequence of this TCR beta chain was determined in a study of OX40 agonist ivuxolimab in advanced cancers. For the study at large: Eligibility admitted prior anti-PD-1, anti-PD-L1 or anti-CTLA-4 therapy; about 39% had some.

This clone is termed medium-sized (0.01 to 0.1%). The antigen is not known. Overall study findings and caveats: Partial responders receiving 0.1-3.0 mg/kg showed among the lowest clonal expansion.

The CDR3 runs 15 residues. Per germline, CDR1 SGHAT and CDR2 FQNNGV. Trimming at V came to 3 bases and at J to 6 bases, leaving 6 bases not matched to a gene. Blood samples were obtained at baseline, cycle 4 day 1, and cycle 7 day 1. Some clones are missing from TCRdb's copy, which holds only in-frame ones; the method was immunoSEQ multiplex PCR. Here the sample spans about 18,000 clones, around 70% being singletons. This chain connects TRBV11-2 to TRBJ2-1, with TRBD2 matching over 9 bases. The clonotype comes from an adult with an advanced solid tumor such as melanoma, head and neck, liver or kidney cancer. This material consisted of CD4+ or CD8+ T cells sorted from blood, taken in a trial of the OX40 agonist ivuxolimab. The CDR3 coding sequence is TGTGCCAGCAGCTTGAGGGCGGGAGGGAGCAATGAGCAGTTCTTC. The encoded protein is CASSLRAGGSNEQFF.